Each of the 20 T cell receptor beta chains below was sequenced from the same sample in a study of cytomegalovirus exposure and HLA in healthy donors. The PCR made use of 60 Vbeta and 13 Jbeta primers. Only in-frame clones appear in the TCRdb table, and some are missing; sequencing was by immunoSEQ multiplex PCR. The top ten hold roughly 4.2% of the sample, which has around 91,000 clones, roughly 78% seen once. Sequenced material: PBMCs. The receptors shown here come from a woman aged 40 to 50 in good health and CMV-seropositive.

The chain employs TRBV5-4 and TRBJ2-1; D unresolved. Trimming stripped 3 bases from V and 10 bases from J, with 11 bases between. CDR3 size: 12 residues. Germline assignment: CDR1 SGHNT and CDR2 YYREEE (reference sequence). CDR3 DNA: TGTGCCAGCAGCTCCCTCGCCCGGGAGCAGTTCTTC. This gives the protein CASSSLAREQFF.

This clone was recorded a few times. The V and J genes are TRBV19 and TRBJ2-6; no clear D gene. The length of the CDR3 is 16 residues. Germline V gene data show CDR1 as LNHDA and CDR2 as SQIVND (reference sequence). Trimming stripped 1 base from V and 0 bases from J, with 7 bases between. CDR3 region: CASSIGPSSGANVLTF. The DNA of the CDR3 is TGTGCCAGTAGTATAGGACCTAGCTCTGGGGCCAACGTCCTGACTTTC.

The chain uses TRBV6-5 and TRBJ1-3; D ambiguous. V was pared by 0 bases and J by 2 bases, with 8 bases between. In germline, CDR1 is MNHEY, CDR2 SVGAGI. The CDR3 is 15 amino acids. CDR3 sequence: CASSYSGQAGNTIYF. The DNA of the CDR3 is TGTGCCAGCAGTTACTCCGGTCAGGCTGGAAACACCATATATTTT.

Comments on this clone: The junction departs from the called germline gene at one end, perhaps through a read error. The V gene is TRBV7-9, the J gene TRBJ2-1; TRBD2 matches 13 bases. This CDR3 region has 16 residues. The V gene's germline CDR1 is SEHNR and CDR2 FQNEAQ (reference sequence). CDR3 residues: CSSSWTSGSSYNEQFF. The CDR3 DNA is TGTTCCAGCAGCTGGACTAGCGGGAGCTCCTACAATGAGCAGTTCTTC.

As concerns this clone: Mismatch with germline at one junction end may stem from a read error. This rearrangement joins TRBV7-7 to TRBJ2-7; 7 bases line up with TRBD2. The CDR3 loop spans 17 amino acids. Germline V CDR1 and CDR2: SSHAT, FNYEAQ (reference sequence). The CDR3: CASSLVGASGASYEQYF. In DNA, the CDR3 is TGTGCTAGCAGCTTAGTTGGGGCTAGCGGAGCCTCCTACGAGCAGTACTTC.

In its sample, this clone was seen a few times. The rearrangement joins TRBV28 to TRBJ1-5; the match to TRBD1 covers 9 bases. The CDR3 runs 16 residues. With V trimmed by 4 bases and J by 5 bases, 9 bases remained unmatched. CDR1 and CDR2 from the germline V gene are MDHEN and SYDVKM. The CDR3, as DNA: TGTGCCAGCAGTTCGGACAGGGGAAGATCGGATCAGCCCCAGCATTTT. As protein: CASSSDRGRSDQPQHF.

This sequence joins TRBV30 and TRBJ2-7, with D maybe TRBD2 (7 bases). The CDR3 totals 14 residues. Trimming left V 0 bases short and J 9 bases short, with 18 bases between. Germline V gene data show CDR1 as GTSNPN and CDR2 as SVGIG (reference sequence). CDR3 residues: CAWSVKGGDSGQYF. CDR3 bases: TGTGCCTGGAGTGTAAAGGGGGGGGATTCAGGGCAGTACTTC.

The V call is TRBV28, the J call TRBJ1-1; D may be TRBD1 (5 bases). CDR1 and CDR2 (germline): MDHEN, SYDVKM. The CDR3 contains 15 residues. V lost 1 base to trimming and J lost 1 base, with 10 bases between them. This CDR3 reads CASSLSPGPNTEAFF. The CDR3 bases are TGTGCCAGCAGTTTATCCCCAGGGCCGAACACTGAAGCTTTCTTT.

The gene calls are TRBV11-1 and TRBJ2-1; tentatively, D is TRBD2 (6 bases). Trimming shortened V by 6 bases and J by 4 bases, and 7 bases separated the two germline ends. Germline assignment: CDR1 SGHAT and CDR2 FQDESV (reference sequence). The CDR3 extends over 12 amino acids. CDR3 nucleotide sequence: TGTGCCAGCAGGGGAGGATACAATGAGCAGTTCTTC. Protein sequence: CASRGGYNEQFF.

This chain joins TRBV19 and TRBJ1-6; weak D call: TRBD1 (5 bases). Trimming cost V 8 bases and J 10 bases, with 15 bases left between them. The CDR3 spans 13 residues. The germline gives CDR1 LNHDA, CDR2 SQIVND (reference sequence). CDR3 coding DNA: TGTGCCAGTCGAGGGGAGGGTCCGTCACCCCTCCACTTT. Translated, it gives CASRGEGPSPLHF.

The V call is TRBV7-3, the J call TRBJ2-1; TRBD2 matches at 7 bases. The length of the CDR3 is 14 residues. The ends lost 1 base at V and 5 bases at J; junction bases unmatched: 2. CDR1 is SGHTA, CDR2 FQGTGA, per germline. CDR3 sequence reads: CASSLKAGHNEQFF. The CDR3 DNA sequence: TGTGCCAGCAGCTTAAAAGCGGGACACAATGAGCAGTTCTTC. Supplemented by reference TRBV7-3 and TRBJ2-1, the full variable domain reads GAGVSQTPSNKVTEKGKYVELRCDPISGHTALYWYRQSLGQGPEFLIYFQGTGAADDSGLPNDRFFAVRPEGSVSTLKIQRTERGDSAVYLCASSLKAGHNEQFFGPGTRLTVL.

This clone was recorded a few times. The CDR3 bases are TGTGCTAGTGGTTCCGGGACTCGGCAAGAGACCCAGTACTTC. Protein: CASGSGTRQETQYF. V usage is TRBV12-5 and J usage is TRBJ2-5; D is possibly TRBD2 (6 bases). The V gene lost 4 bases and the J gene lost 2 bases, with 11 bases spanning the gap. Looked up from germline, CDR1 is LGHNT and CDR2 is FRNRAP. The CDR3 has 14 residues.

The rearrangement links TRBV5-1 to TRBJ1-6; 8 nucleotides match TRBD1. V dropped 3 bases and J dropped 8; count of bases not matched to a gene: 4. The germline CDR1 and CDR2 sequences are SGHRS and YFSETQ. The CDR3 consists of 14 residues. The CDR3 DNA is TGCGCCAGCAGCTCCACGACAGGGGATTCACCCCTCCACTTT. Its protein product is CASSSTTGDSPLHF.

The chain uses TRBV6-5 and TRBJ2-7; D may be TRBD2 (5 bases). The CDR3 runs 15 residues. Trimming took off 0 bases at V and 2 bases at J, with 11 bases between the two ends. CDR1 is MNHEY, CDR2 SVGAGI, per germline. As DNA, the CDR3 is TGTGCCAGCAGTTACTCCTTTACTAGTCCCTACGAGCAGTACTTC. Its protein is CASSYSFTSPYEQYF.

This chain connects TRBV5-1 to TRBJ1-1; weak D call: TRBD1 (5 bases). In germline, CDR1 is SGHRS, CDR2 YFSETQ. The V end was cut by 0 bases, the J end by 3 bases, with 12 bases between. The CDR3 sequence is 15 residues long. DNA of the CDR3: TGCGCCAGCAGCTTGGTTTGGGGGGGGGACACTGAAGCTTTCTTT. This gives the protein CASSLVWGGDTEAFF.

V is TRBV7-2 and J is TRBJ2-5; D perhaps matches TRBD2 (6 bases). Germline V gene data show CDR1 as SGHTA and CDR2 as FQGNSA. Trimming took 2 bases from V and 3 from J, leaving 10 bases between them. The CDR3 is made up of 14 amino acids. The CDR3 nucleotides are TGTGCCAGCAGCTTATTTGGCGGGGAAGAGACCCAGTACTTC. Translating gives CASSLFGGEETQYF.

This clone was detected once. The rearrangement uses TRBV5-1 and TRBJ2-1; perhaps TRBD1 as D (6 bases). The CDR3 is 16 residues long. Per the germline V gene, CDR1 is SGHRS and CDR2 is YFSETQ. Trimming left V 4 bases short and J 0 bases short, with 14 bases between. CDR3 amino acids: CASSDSQGSSYNEQFF. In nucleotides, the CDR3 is TGCGCCAGCAGCGACTCACAGGGCAGCTCCTACAATGAGCAGTTCTTC.

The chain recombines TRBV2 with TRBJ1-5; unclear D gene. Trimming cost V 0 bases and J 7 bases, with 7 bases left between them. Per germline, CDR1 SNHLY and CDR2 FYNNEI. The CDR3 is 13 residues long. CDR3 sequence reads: CASSEAVRQPQHF. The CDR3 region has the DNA TGTGCCAGCAGTGAAGCGGTGAGGCAGCCCCAGCATTTT.

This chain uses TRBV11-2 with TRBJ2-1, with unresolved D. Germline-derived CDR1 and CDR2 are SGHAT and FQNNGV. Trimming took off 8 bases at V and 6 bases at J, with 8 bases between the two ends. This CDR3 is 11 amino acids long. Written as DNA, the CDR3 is TGTGCCAGCGAGGAAACCAATGAGCAGTTCTTC. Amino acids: CASEETNEQFF.

CDR3 sequence reads: CATGTGIGQEKLFF. The CDR3 bases are TGTGCCACGGGAACAGGGATTGGGCAAGAAAAACTGTTTTTT. V gene TRBV18 combines with J gene TRBJ1-4; a possible D gene is TRBD1 (6 bases). The CDR3 sequence is 14 residues long. V was pared by 10 bases and J by 8 bases, with 20 bases between. The germline V gene encodes CDR1 KGHSH and CDR2 LQKENI.